This T cell receptor (beta chain) was observed in a study of CD8 T cells in Susac syndrome. The germline V gene has CDR1 SQVTM and CDR2 ANQGSEA. This CDR3 spans 12 amino acids. The V end was cut by 3 bases, the J end by 4 bases, with 7 bases between. Random hexamers primed reverse transcription of about 0.5 to 1 ug RNA. The TCR beta CDR3 was amplified by immunoSEQ multiplex PCR across 54 Vbeta, 13 Jbeta. From the immunoSEQ multiplex PCR reads, TCRdb called clonotypes with MiXCR, one entry per CDR3 protein. This table has 180,000 or so distinct CDR3 sequences, approximately 94% appearing once. TCR beta from blood CD8+ and CD4+ T cells was sequenced. The patients who served as multiple sclerosis controls were treatment-naive and had stable or active relapsing-remitting disease that fulfilled the revised McDonald criteria. TEMRA cells were FACS-enriched, with CD8+ and CD4+ T cells isolated negatively.

The rearrangement links TRBV29-1 to TRBJ1-3, with no clear D. The receptor's source is a human donor with multiple sclerosis. The sequencing sample was made of CD4+ T cells from PBMCs. CDR3 in DNA: TGCAGCGTTGACTCGGGAGGAAACACCATATATTTT. Protein sequence: CSVDSGGNTIYF.